This entry features one TCR beta chain sequence. Its antigen remains undetermined. No much larger clone exists at a distance of one base, and base qualities are not known. The instrument was an Illumina HiSeq 1500. TCRdb took the public reads, trimmed them with fastp at Q25, ran MiXCR for clone calling and kept in-frame beta chains. Each CDR3 protein appears once, grouped with its most common genes and DNA. A total of 310,000 or so distinct CDR3 sequences appear in this sample, roughly 25% of them only once. 10% to 15% of the sample comes from the top ten. This specimen belongs to a study of T cell repertoires in cytomegalovirus infection (dated by TCRdb to the late 2010s). Some background on the complete study: The peptide stimulations were aimed at well-studied HLA-B-restricted epitopes as well as recently identified HLA-C-restricted CMV epitopes, whose presentation resists viral immunomodulation. Donor HLA type was relevant to the analysis, because carriage of CMV infection together with the matching HLA type was indicated by public TCR beta signatures.

What the authors observed across the whole study: The ex vivo response was dominated by HLA-C-restricted CMV-specific TCR beta clonotypes, which also provided the single most frequent clonotype in two of eight donors. In both this cohort and an independent 352-donor cohort, the cumulative frequency of public TCR beta family members distinguished carriers of CMV infection plus the relevant HLA type.

Taken with the paper, the label for treatment or condition translates to: in vitro stimulation with specific CMV peptide epitopes to enrich CMV-specific T cells. This material consisted of cultured PBMCs, taken from culture after CMV antigen stimulation. This receptor was identified in a human donor in good health (CMV status not recorded). Some clones in this sample may be carry-over from other donors' samples.

The DNA sequence is as follows: TGTGCCAGCAGCTTGATTTTTACAGGAGAGCAGTACGTC. Its amino acids are CASSLIFTGEQYV. The chain couples TRBV7-9 to TRBJ2-7, with a weak D call of TRBD1 (5 bases match). Taken from cysteine to valine, the CDR3 has 13 residues. Of the read, only the CDR3 DNA is kept; its 39 bases are in frame from base 1. V gives up 3 bases and J gives up 7 bases, and the segment between their germline ends measures 13 bases. From the germline V gene (reference sequence), CDR1 is SEHNR and CDR2 is FQNEAQ.